This TCR delta chain comes out of a study of gammadelta T cells in human blood (dated by TCRdb to 2020 to 2022). Receptor amplification or capture employed RT-PCR. Instrument on record: Illumina MiSeq. TCRdb processed the public reads again with the CATT caller, after which rows with matching DNA were combined. The sample includes a few hundred delta-chain clones, with more than 8% observed a single time. Around 40% of the sample belongs to the ten largest clones. The germline V gene specifies GEAIGNYY as CDR1 and EKD as CDR2. The CDR3 spans 14 residues, from the cysteine through the phenylalanine. The retained sequence is limited to the CDR3, 42 bases, with the frame set at the first base. V drops 3 bases and J drops 1 base, leaving 11 bases in between. What the authors observed across the whole study: The study reported that microbial exposure appeared to drive polyclonal expansion of innate gamma-delta T cells immediately after birth.

A remark on this clone: Its binding antigen is unknown. No base qualities exist here, and no much larger clone lies one base off it.

Sequenced material: non-Vgamma9Vdelta2 gamma-delta T cells from adult blood. Recombination connected TRDV2 to TRDJ1; TRDD2 is perhaps the D gene, given 5 matching bases. The receptor comes from a human donor. For the CDR3, the sequence is CACDAVPSTDKLIF. The nucleotides read TGTGCCTGTGACGCGGTTCCTTCCACCGATAAACTCATCTTT.